This T cell receptor (beta chain) was identified in a study of cytomegalovirus exposure and HLA in healthy donors. As for the study in general: The 110 million or so unique TCR beta sequences, from around 200 million T cells, were found by an earlier analysis. Broader study findings: Association of a missense DCLRE1C variant with TCR beta V- and J-gene trimming was reported in a later analysis. Clonal expansion was found to be greater in HLA-associated TCR beta chains than in equally common others in a later analysis.

V lost 4 bases and J lost 3, with 10 bases in between. Germline assignment: CDR1 SNHLY and CDR2 FYNNEI. The CDR3 has 13 amino acids. PCR involved 60 Vbeta and 13 Jbeta primers. Profiling relied on immunoSEQ multiplex PCR, and the TCRdb table lists in-frame clones only, not all of them. Of approximately 100,000 clones listed, around 80% were seen once; the top ten hold roughly 6%. In the case of this clone: Its antigen remains unidentified.

The clonotype originates from a woman between 45 and 65 years old in good health and CMV-seropositive. The V and J genes are TRBV2 and TRBJ2-7, with D perhaps TRBD1 (6 bases). The sample consisted of PBMCs. The CDR3 region has the DNA TGTGCCAGCAGTGTACAGGGCCGCTACGAGCAGTACTTC. Protein: CASSVQGRYEQYF.